This record concerns one T cell receptor beta chain sequence. Antigen unknown. PCR primers comprised 60 Vbeta and 13 Jbeta primers. Profiling relied on immunoSEQ multiplex PCR, and the TCRdb table lists in-frame clones only, not all of them. This table holds some 130,000 clones, approximately 82% found once. The data derive from a study of cytomegalovirus exposure and HLA in healthy donors. Study-level background: An early release of data contained tens of millions of unique TCRs, which came from HLA-typed donors.

Overall study findings and caveats: Common viral pathogens (according to a later analysis) appeared linked to several of the most significant clusters. Roughly even sequencing depth across donors was the assumption behind the presence/absence analyses.

This receptor was taken from a female donor in good health and CMV-seronegative. What was sequenced was PBMCs.

The CDR3 nucleotides are TGTGCCAGCAGTTCTCAAGCGGGAGGGCAAGAGACCCAGTACTTC. The encoded protein is CASSSQAGGQETQYF. This chain uses TRBV6-6 with TRBJ2-5, with 10 bases lining up with TRBD2. J lost 2 bases, V lost 4 bases, and 4 bases had no gene match. CDR1 MNHNY and CDR2 SVGAGI come from the germline V gene (reference sequence). There are 15 residues in the CDR3.